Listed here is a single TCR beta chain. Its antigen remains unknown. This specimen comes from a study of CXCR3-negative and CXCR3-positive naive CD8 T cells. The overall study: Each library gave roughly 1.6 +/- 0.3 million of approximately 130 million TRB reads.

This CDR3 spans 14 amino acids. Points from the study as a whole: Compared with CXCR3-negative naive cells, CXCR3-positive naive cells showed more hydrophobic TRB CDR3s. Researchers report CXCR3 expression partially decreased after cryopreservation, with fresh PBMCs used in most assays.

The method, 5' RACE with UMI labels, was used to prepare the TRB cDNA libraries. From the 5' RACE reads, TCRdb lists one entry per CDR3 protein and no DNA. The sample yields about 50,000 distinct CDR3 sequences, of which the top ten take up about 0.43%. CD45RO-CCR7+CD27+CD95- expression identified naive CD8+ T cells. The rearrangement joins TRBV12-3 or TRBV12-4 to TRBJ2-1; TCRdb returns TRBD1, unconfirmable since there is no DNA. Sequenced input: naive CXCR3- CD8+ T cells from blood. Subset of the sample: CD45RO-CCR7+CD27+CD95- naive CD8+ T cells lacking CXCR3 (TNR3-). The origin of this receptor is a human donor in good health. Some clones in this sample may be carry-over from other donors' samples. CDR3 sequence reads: CASSLTDRVDEQFF.